This entry lists 29 T cell receptor beta chains sequenced from one sample in a study of cytomegalovirus exposure and HLA in healthy donors. The PCR used 60 Vbeta and 13 Jbeta primers. Method: immunoSEQ multiplex PCR; TCRdb's copy keeps in-frame clones and lacks some. This sample contains 87,000 or so clones. What was sequenced was PBMCs. The receptor set was obtained from a man aged 45 to 65 in good health and CMV-seropositive.

This chain connects TRBV15 to TRBJ2-7; TRBD1 aligns across 7 bases. Germline CDR1 LNHNV, CDR2 YYDKDF (reference sequence). This CDR3 has 17 residues. V lost 0 bases and J lost 2; bases outside the gene matches: 10. CDR3 nucleotides: TGTGCCACCAGCAGAGAGTGGGGGACAGAGACCACCTACGAGCAGTACTTC. This codes for CATSREWGTETTYEQYF. Using reference TRBV15 and TRBJ2-7 for the parts outside the CDR3, the full variable domain is DAMVIQNPRYQVTQFGKPVTLSCSQTLNHNVMYWYQQKSSQAPKLLFHYYDKDFNNEADTPDNFQSRRPNTSFCFLDIRSPGLGDTAMYLCATSREWGTETTYEQYFGPGTRLTVT.

This chain uses TRBV19 with TRBJ2-1; 7 bases align to TRBD1. V trimming: 3 bases; J trimming: 9 bases; junction bases outside the gene matches: 8. CDR1 is LNHDA, CDR2 SQIVND, per germline (reference sequence). The CDR3 has 14 residues. The CDR3 coding sequence is TGTGCCAGTAGTATCCCCCTCAGGGGGATTGAGCAGTTCTTC. Translated: CASSIPLRGIEQFF.

The rearrangement uses TRBV10-1 and TRBJ2-1, with TRBD2 as a possible D gene (6 bases). The CDR3 contains 15 residues. CDR1 is WNHNN, CDR2 SYGVQD, per germline (reference sequence). V lost 2 bases and J 1 base, leaving 9 bases between the germline ends. In nucleotides, the CDR3 is TGCGCCAGCAGTGAGGCGGAGGGATCCTACAATGAGCAGTTCTTC. Its translation: CASSEAEGSYNEQFF.

The chain employs TRBV4-2 and TRBJ2-2; 8 bases line up with TRBD1. The CDR3 contains 14 residues. Germline CDR1 and CDR2: LGHNA and YNFKEQ. Trimming cost V 0 bases and J 11 bases; bases outside gene matches: 5. DNA for the CDR3: TGTGCCAGCAGCCAAGAACAGGGGGAGAGAGAGCTGTTTTTT. Translated, it gives CASSQEQGERELFF.

The rearrangement joins TRBV4-2 to TRBJ2-1; the match to TRBD2 covers 7 bases. Germline lookup yields CDR1 LGHNA and CDR2 YNFKEQ. J gave up 10 bases and V 2 bases, and 11 bases lay outside the gene matches. CDR3 length equals 15 residues. The CDR3 loop is CASSQYGTTPSEQFF. The CDR3 DNA reads TGTGCCAGCAGCCAATACGGGACTACCCCGTCGGAGCAGTTCTTC.

Here the CDR3 DNA reads TGTGCCAGCACCATCAGACAGGACACTGAAGCTTTCTTT. Amino acids: CASTIRQDTEAFF. J is TRBJ1-1 and V is TRBV7-2; a possible D gene is TRBD1 (6 bases). V lost 7 bases and J 3 bases, leaving 12 bases between the germline ends. The CDR3 is made up of 13 amino acids. Germline CDR1 and CDR2: SGHTA and FQGNSA.

The chain uses TRBV4-1 and TRBJ2-1, with D possibly matching TRBD2 (5 bases). Trimming stripped 4 bases from V and 6 bases from J, with 13 bases between. The germline gives CDR1 MGHRA, CDR2 YSYEKL. There are 14 residues in the CDR3. CDR3 amino acids: CASSRAAVGNEQFF. CDR3 nucleotides: TGCGCCAGCAGCCGGGCAGCGGTCGGCAATGAGCAGTTCTTC.

The J gene is TRBJ1-3, the V gene TRBV30; perhaps TRBD1 as D (6 bases). The CDR3 has 14 residues. Trimming removed 2 bases at V and 1 base at J, with 9 bases between. CDR1 and CDR2 from the germline V gene are GTSNPN and SVGIG (reference sequence). The CDR3 is CAWSSGQSGNTIYF. The CDR3 DNA follows: TGTGCCTGGAGTAGTGGACAGTCTGGAAACACCATATATTTT.

The chain combines TRBV11-2 with TRBJ1-3, with D uncertain. The V end was cut by 1 base, the J end by 7 bases, with 8 bases between. CDR3 length: 13 residues. Germline CDR1 and CDR2: SGHAT and FQNNGV. The CDR3 nucleotides read TGTGCCAGCAGCTTAGCAGTTTGGAACACCATATATTTT. Amino acids: CASSLAVWNTIYF.

V gene TRBV28 combines with J gene TRBJ1-1, with D possibly TRBD1 on 5 matching bases. Germline V gives CDR1 MDHEN, CDR2 SYDVKM. V gave up 1 base and J gave up 4 bases, with 19 bases separating them. The CDR3 spans 17 residues. CDR3: CASSLSGKWRHGTEAFF. The DNA of the CDR3 is TGTGCCAGCAGTTTATCAGGGAAATGGAGACACGGCACTGAAGCTTTCTTT.

J is TRBJ1-5 and V is TRBV10-3, with D possibly TRBD1 on 6 matching bases. V gave up 4 bases and J gave up 3 bases, with 7 bases separating them. Germline V gene sequence: CDR1 ENHRY, CDR2 SYGVKD. This CDR3 spans 13 amino acids. The CDR3 here is CAISGTANQPQHF. CDR3 nucleotides: TGTGCCATCAGTGGGACAGCCAATCAGCCCCAGCATTTT.

The chain recombines TRBV10-3 with TRBJ2-3, with TRBD1 matching 8 bases. V dropped 8 bases and J dropped 5; count of bases not matched to a gene: 6. CDR3 length: 13 residues. The germline gives CDR1 ENHRY, CDR2 SYGVKD. The CDR3 loop is CAIGTGVIDTQYF. The CDR3 DNA follows: TGTGCCATCGGGACAGGTGTTATAGATACGCAGTATTTT.

The chain employs TRBV5-6 and TRBJ2-1; 9 nucleotides agree with TRBD1. This CDR3 spans 14 amino acids. The trim removed 3 bases at V and 7 bases at J, leaving 5 bases unmatched. Germline V gene data show CDR1 as SGHDT and CDR2 as YYEEEE. The CDR3 coding sequence is TGTGCCAGCAGCTCGGGACAGGGAAGTAATGAGCAGTTCTTC. Translation gives CASSSGQGSNEQFF. Variable domain in full (rest from reference TRBV5-6 and TRBJ2-1): DAGVTQSPTHLIKTRGQQVTLRCSPKSGHDTVSWYQQALGQGPQFIFQYYEEEERQRGNFPDRFSGHQFPNYSSELNVNALLLGDSALYLCASSSGQGSNEQFFGPGTRLTVL.

The gene calls are TRBV5-1 and TRBJ1-1; a weak D match, TRBD1 (5 bases). The CDR3 runs 13 residues. CDR1 and CDR2 (germline): SGHRS, YFSETQ. Trimming stripped 4 bases from V and 1 base from J, with 8 bases between. This CDR3 reads CASSDSQNTEAFF. CDR3 bases: TGCGCCAGCAGCGACAGCCAGAACACTGAAGCTTTCTTT.

The rearrangement links TRBV6-5 to TRBJ2-7; 7 bases map to TRBD1. Trimming cost V 7 bases and J 1 base; bases outside gene matches: 4. Germline V lookup: CDR1 MNHEY, CDR2 SVGAGI. The CDR3 totals 13 residues. The CDR3 DNA reads TGTGCCAGCAAGCGACAGGGTTCCTACGAGCAGTACTTC. Amino acids: CASKRQGSYEQYF.

The V gene is TRBV25-1, the J gene TRBJ2-1; D call uncertain. V lost 5 bases and J 7 bases, leaving 18 bases between the germline ends. The CDR3 is 15 amino acids. Looked up from germline, CDR1 is MGHDK and CDR2 is SYGVNS. This CDR3 is CASSTTQHIGNEQFF. For the CDR3, the DNA is TGTGCCAGCAGTACGACCCAGCATATCGGGAATGAGCAGTTCTTC.

The chain recombines TRBV7-2 with TRBJ2-7; D is perhaps TRBD1 (8 bases). CDR1 SGHTA and CDR2 FQGNSA come from the germline V gene. This CDR3 is built from 16 residues. The V gene lost 5 bases and the J gene lost 2 bases, with 19 bases spanning the gap. The CDR3 DNA follows: TGTGCCAGCAGCCTTCCGGACAGGGACTATCCCTACGAGCAGTACTTC. Translated: CASSLPDRDYPYEQYF.

The gene calls are TRBV11-3 and TRBJ2-1; D call uncertain. CDR1 and CDR2 from the germline V gene are SGHNT and YENEEA. This CDR3 spans 17 amino acids. Trimming took off 1 base at V and 6 bases at J, with 19 bases between the two ends. In DNA form, the CDR3 reads TGTGCCAGCAGCTTAGGAGGAGTCGCAGCCCCGCGCAATGAGCAGTTCTTC. It is translated as CASSLGGVAAPRNEQFF.

This chain links TRBV6-5 with TRBJ2-7; 9 bases agree with TRBD1. Germline values: CDR1 MNHEY, CDR2 SVGAGI. V gave up 0 bases and J gave up 0 bases; unmatched junction bases: 0. This CDR3 has 15 residues. The CDR3 protein is CASSYSTGGSYEQYF. Here the CDR3 DNA reads TGTGCCAGCAGTTACTCGACAGGGGGCTCCTACGAGCAGTACTTC.

In DNA form, the CDR3 reads TGTGCCAGTAGCCTAGCGGGAGGAGCAGAGACCCAGTACTTC. As protein: CASSLAGGAETQYF. The V and J genes are TRBV19 and TRBJ2-5, with 11 bases matching TRBD2. Germline CDR1 is LNHDA and CDR2 is SQIVND (reference sequence). This CDR3 contains 14 residues. Trimming cost V 6 bases and J 4 bases; bases outside gene matches: 4.

The J gene is TRBJ2-7, the V gene TRBV7-2, with D possibly matching TRBD2 (6 bases). V was shortened by 5 bases and J by 2 bases, with 7 bases between the two germline ends. The CDR3 sequence is 12 residues long. The germline gives CDR1 SGHTA, CDR2 FQGNSA. In nucleotides, the CDR3 is TGTGCCAGCAGCGCGGGACCCTACGAGCAGTACTTC. Translating gives CASSAGPYEQYF.

The chain has TRBV10-3 and TRBJ2-4, with TRBD1 matching 7 bases. The CDR3 length is 12 residues. V was pared by 6 bases and J by 5 bases, with 1 base of the junction left unmatched. Germline CDR1 is ENHRY and CDR2 is SYGVKD. CDR3 loop: CAIRGTENIQYF. The CDR3 region has the DNA TGTGCCATCAGGGGGACAGAAAACATTCAGTACTTC.

The genes are TRBV4-1 and TRBJ2-1; D is unresolved. CDR1 and CDR2 from the germline V gene are MGHRA and YSYEKL. Trimming cost V 4 bases and J 8 bases, with 18 bases left between them. CDR3 size: 15 residues. This chain's CDR3 is CASSPHGLINDEQFF. The CDR3 DNA sequence: TGCGCCAGCAGCCCTCATGGCCTCATTAACGATGAGCAGTTCTTC.

The chain employs TRBV9 and TRBJ2-2; D is perhaps TRBD1 (6 bases). Germline assignment: CDR1 SGDLS and CDR2 YYNGEE. Trimming removed 2 bases from V and 1 base from J, with 9 bases in between. CDR3 size: 15 residues. In DNA form, the CDR3 reads TGTGCCAGCAGCGTTGGGGGCTTGAACACCGGGGAGCTGTTTTTT. Protein sequence: CASSVGGLNTGELFF.

The gene calls are TRBV5-5 and TRBJ1-1; 7 bases align to TRBD1. The CDR3 is made up of 14 amino acids. Germline-derived CDR1 and CDR2 are SGHKS and YYEKEE (reference sequence). Unmatched junction bases numbered 5, after V lost 4 bases and J lost 2 bases. The CDR3 region has the DNA TGTGCCAGCAGCAGGGACAGCCTTAACACTGAAGCTTTCTTT. Its translation: CASSRDSLNTEAFF.

This chain connects TRBV5-1 to TRBJ1-1, with 7 bases that match TRBD1. The V gene end was trimmed by 4 bases and the J gene end by 0 bases; junction bases not matched to a gene: 6. This CDR3 has 15 residues. Germline V gene lookup returns CDR1 SGHRS and CDR2 YFSETQ. The CDR3 is CASSLWTGMNTEAFF. The CDR3 DNA is TGCGCCAGCAGCCTCTGGACAGGAATGAACACTGAAGCTTTCTTT.

This chain connects TRBV7-2 to TRBJ1-1, with 7 nucleotides matching TRBD1. Germline V CDR1 and CDR2: SGHTA, FQGNSA. The CDR3 contains 15 residues. V lost 0 bases to trimming and J lost 2 bases; unmatched junction nucleotides: 3. CDR3 nucleotide sequence: TGTGCCAGCAGCTTAGCGGGACAGCTCAACACTGAAGCTTTCTTT. As protein: CASSLAGQLNTEAFF.

V usage is TRBV2 and J usage is TRBJ2-7; D is undetermined. V lost 2 bases and J 0 bases, leaving 11 bases between the germline ends. CDR1 is SNHLY and CDR2 is FYNNEI in the germline V gene. This CDR3 has 15 amino acids. The CDR3 sequence is CASSERQTSSYEQYF. As DNA, the CDR3 is TGTGCCAGCAGTGAAAGGCAGACAAGCTCCTACGAGCAGTACTTC.

The chain couples TRBV7-2 to TRBJ2-5; perhaps TRBD2 as D (6 bases). This CDR3 contains 15 residues. Germline V gene sequence: CDR1 SGHTA, CDR2 FQGNSA. Between the trimmed V and J ends, which lost 5 bases and 2 bases, there was a span of 15 bases. CDR3 in amino acids: CASSILSAGQETQYF. The CDR3 region has the DNA TGTGCCAGCAGCATCCTCTCAGCGGGTCAAGAGACCCAGTACTTC.